The clone carrying this T cell receptor beta chain appeared many times. Its antigen is not known. The time point here: newly diagnosed GD, antithyroid drugs for less than 3 months. RNA extracted from PBMCs served as the sequencing template. With 4 bases removed from V and 0 bases from J, the gap between germline ends came to 7 bases. Germline lookup yields CDR1 GTSNPN and CDR2 SVGIG (reference sequence). This CDR3 has 12 residues. Arm-PCR of CDR3 regions and iRepertoire HTBI primers were used to build TCR beta libraries. TCRdb re-called the multiplex PCR reads with MiXCR, one entry per CDR3 protein. The table records some 320,000 distinct CDR3 sequences, 15% to 20% of them present only once. This entry is derived from a study of regulatory T cells in long-lasting Graves disease. General study results and limits: Accuracy was possibly reduced by small sample size. Newly diagnosed Graves' patients had higher TCR diversity than persistent ones.

V usage is TRBV30 and J usage is TRBJ2-7; D is unresolved. This sample comprised peripheral blood mononuclear cells (PBMCs), obtained at new diagnosis, from a patient treated with antithyroid drugs. The sequence was collected from a female donor with Graves disease. The CDR3 DNA follows: TGTGCCTGGACAGTCAGCTCCTACGAGCAGTACTTC. Translating it yields CAWTVSSYEQYF.